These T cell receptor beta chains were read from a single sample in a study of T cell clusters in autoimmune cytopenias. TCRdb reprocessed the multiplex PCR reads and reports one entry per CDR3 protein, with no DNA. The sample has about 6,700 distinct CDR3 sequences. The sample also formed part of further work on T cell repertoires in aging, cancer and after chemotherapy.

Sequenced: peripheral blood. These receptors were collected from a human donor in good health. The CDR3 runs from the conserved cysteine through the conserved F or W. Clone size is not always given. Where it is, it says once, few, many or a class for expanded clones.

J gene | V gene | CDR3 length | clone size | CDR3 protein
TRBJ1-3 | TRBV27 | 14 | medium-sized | CASRGQGLGNTIYF
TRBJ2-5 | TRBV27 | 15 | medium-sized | CASSLLGAQKETQYF
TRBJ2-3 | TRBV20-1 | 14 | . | CSAHRGAYTDTQYF
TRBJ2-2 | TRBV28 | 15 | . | CASSWASGRSGELFF
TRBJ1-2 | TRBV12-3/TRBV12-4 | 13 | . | CASSFSGNYGYTF
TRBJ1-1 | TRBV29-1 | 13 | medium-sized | CSVSDRSNTEAFF
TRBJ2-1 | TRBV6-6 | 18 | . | CASSYSRYTSGSANEQFF
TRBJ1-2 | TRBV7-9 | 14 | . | CASSLAGSLSGYTF
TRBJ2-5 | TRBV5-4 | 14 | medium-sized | CASSLWSGRETQYF
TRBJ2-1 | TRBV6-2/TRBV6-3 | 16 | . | CASSGLTGVLVNEQFF
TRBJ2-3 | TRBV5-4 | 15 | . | CASSPNRGSLNTQYF
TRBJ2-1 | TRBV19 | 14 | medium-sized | CASRTGRSNNEQFF
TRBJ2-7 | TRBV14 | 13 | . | CASSQVRGDEQYF
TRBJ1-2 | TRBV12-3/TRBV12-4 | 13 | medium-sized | CASSPGQGYGYTF
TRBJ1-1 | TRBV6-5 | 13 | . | CASLQGANTEAFF
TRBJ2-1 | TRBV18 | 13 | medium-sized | CASSQSPPNEQFF
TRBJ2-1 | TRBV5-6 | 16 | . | CASSSSLAGVINEQFF
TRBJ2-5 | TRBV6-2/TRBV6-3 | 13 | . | CASGQEVAKTQYF
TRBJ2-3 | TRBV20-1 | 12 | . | CSARSDTDTQYF
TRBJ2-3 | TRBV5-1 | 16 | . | CASRPNNRGTTDTQYF
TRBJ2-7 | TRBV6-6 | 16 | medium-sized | CASRQPRDRGIHEQYF
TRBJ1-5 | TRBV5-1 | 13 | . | CASSLAGDQPQHF
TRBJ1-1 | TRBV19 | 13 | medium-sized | CASSTGTGYEAFF
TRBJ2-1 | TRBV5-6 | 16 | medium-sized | CASSSIQGASYNEQFF
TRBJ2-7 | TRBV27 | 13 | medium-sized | CASAQREGYEQYF
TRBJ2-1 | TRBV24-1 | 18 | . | CATSDPRLAGIGKNEQFF
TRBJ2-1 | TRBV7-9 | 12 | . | CASREESYEQFF
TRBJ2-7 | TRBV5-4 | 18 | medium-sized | CASHWSSPSGLSSYEQYF
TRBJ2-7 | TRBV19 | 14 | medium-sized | CASTRTSGSYEQYF
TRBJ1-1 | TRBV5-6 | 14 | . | CASSSTGSRTEAFF
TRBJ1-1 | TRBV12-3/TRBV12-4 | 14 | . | CASSLAGARTEAFF
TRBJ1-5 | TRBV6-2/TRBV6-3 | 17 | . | CASRQRTLGYGNQPQHF
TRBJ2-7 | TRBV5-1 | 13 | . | CASSVSGVNEQYF
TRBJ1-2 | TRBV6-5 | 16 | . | CASRRLQGTSEDGYTF